This T cell receptor beta chain was retrieved from a study of blood T cells in healthy people across ages. General study points: Age brought a roughly linear fall in TCR beta diversity measured per million T cells.

Germline CDR1 reads LNHNV; CDR2 reads YYDKDF (reference sequence). Trimming stripped 0 bases from V and 4 bases from J, with 9 bases between. This CDR3 has 15 residues. A sample-barcoded 5' primer and a J-beta primer mix were used in a second PCR of roughly 6 to 12 cycles. All samples yielded 2.5 million or more CDR3-containing paired-end reads. One entry per CDR3 protein, called by TCRdb with MiXCR from the 5' RACE reads. Altogether 580,000 or so distinct CDR3 sequences are present, more than 45% being singletons, with the ten largest covering around 25%. As concerns this clonotype: The antigen remains unidentified.

Sequenced material: blood. V is TRBV15 and J is TRBJ2-2; the D is unclear. The sequence was obtained from a man older than 75 in good health. CDR3 sequence (DNA): TGTGCCACCAGCAGAGAACTGAGGACCACCGGGGAGCTGTTTTTT. It specifies CATSRELRTTGELFF.